The following is a T cell receptor (beta chain) sequence with its context. The data are from a study of blood T cell repertoires in COVID-19. Background on the study: PBMCs, B-cell-depleted T cells, or T cells provided the cDNA or gDNA that made up the material.

Germline V gene sequence: CDR1 MNHNY, CDR2 SVGAGI (reference sequence). The CDR3 has 13 residues. Deletions cut 6 bases from V and 3 bases from J, with 11 bases between. Participant ages covered about 18 to 89 years across 24 US areas. Sequenced by immunoSEQ multiplex PCR; TCRdb stores in-frame clones only, minus some. The sample holds around 500,000 clones, around 85% seen once. This clonotype originated in a woman aged 60-70 years who had recovered from COVID-19. Sequenced input: PBMCs or T cells enriched from blood (not recorded which). The chain has TRBV6-6 and TRBJ1-1, with D uncertain. DNA of the CDR3: TGTGCCAGCAGCGGCTTACGGGACACTGAAGCTTTCTTT. Translation: CASSGLRDTEAFF.